This T cell receptor beta chain was sequenced in a study of control samples from healthy donors and cancer patients. V trimming: 3 bases; J trimming: 1 base; junction bases outside the gene matches: 2. The CDR3 has 15 amino acids. The V gene's germline CDR1 is SNHLY and CDR2 FYNNEI. The repertoire was sequenced with immunoSEQ multiplex PCR; TCRdb's copy has only in-frame clones and lacks some. The sample lists 70,000 or so clones, more than 75% occurring once. The TCR was taken from a woman between 45 and 65 years old with lung cancer. The rearrangement links TRBV2 to TRBJ2-2; TRBD2 matches at 7 bases. The source material was PBMCs. This chain's CDR3 is CASSEAGVNTGELFF. CDR3 sequence (DNA): TGTGCCAGCAGTGAGGCGGGGGTGAACACCGGGGAGCTGTTTTTT.